The next 8 T cell receptor beta chains were all read from a single sample in a study of blood T cell repertoires in COVID-19. TCRdb's copy holds only in-frame clones and misses some; the assay was immunoSEQ multiplex PCR. Of about 120,000 clones listed, roughly 85% were seen once; the top ten hold about 2.2%. The specimen was peripheral blood. These receptors were obtained from a man between 25 and 39 years old with acute or convalescent COVID-19.

This clone appeared a single time. Other DNA sequences in this sample translate to the same CDR3. The chain is built from TRBV10-3 and TRBJ2-3; 14 nucleotides match TRBD2. The CDR3 totals 18 residues. Trimming at V came to 0 bases and at J to 0 bases, leaving 2 bases not matched to a gene. CDR1 and CDR2 (germline): ENHRY, SYGVKD. In nucleotides, the CDR3 is TGTGCCATCAGTGAGTCCGGGACTAGCGGGAGAAGCACAGATACGCAGTATTTT. It encodes CAISESGTSGRSTDTQYF.

This chain links TRBV14 with TRBJ2-7; 11 nucleotides line up with TRBD2. The CDR3 is made up of 15 amino acids. V lost 6 bases and J lost 2; bases outside the gene matches: 6. Germline V gene sequence: CDR1 SGHDN, CDR2 FVKESK. Here the CDR3 reads CASRRTSGGTYEQYF. CDR3 bases: TGTGCCAGCAGACGTACTAGCGGGGGCACCTACGAGCAGTACTTC.

In nucleotides, the CDR3 is TGTGCCAGCAGTATGACAGTGCCCGGGGAGCTGTTTTTT. Protein product: CASSMTVPGELFF. This chain uses TRBV12-3 or TRBV12-4 with TRBJ2-2; possibly TRBD1 for D (5 bases). The length of the CDR3 is 13 residues. Trimming left V 5 bases short and J 6 bases short, with 10 bases between.

This clone was found a few times. The chain couples TRBV10-3 to TRBJ1-6; the match to TRBD1 covers 8 bases. V lost 6 bases to trimming and J lost 7 bases; unmatched junction nucleotides: 8. Germline V gene sequence: CDR1 ENHRY, CDR2 SYGVKD. The CDR3 totals 15 residues. The CDR3 loop is CAIREGQAENSPLHF. The DNA of the CDR3 is TGTGCCATCAGAGAGGGACAGGCCGAAAATTCACCCCTCCACTTT.

DNA for the CDR3: TGCAGCGTCTTACCAGTCACAGGGACAGCTGGGGGGCAGTACTTC. It yields the protein CSVLPVTGTAGGQYF. V usage is TRBV29-1 and J usage is TRBJ2-7, with 7 bases lining up with TRBD1. The CDR3 is made up of 15 amino acids. Per germline, CDR1 SQVTM and CDR2 ANQGSEA. V was pared by 6 bases and J by 9 bases, with 20 bases of the junction left unmatched.

The genes are TRBV5-1 and TRBJ2-1; 8 positions match TRBD2. CDR1 and CDR2 (germline): SGHRS, YFSETQ. The junction had 8 bases not matched to a gene; V was cut back by 4 bases and J by 2 bases. This CDR3 is 16 amino acids long. The CDR3 loop reads CASSPQRERAYNEQFF. CDR3 in DNA: TGCGCCAGCAGCCCACAGCGGGAGAGGGCCTACAATGAGCAGTTCTTC.

V is TRBV29-1 and J is TRBJ2-5; TRBD1 matches 7 bases. Germline CDR1 SQVTM, CDR2 ANQGSEA. The V and J ends lost 5 bases and 7 bases, in that order; junction bases with no gene match: 13. The CDR3 loop spans 14 amino acids. In DNA form, the CDR3 reads TGCAGCGTTCCAACGGGGACAGCCATCAGGACCCAGTACTTC. Translation gives CSVPTGTAIRTQYF.

This clone occurred once. The chain links TRBV5-1 to TRBJ1-2, with D hard to call. Germline V gene data show CDR1 as SGHRS and CDR2 as YFSETQ. This CDR3 region has 15 residues. Between the trimmed V and J ends, which lost 0 bases and 2 bases, there was a span of 11 bases. The CDR3 sequence: CASSLDSRGNYGYTF. CDR3 nucleotide sequence: TGCGCCAGCAGCTTGGACTCTCGCGGGAACTATGGCTACACCTTC.